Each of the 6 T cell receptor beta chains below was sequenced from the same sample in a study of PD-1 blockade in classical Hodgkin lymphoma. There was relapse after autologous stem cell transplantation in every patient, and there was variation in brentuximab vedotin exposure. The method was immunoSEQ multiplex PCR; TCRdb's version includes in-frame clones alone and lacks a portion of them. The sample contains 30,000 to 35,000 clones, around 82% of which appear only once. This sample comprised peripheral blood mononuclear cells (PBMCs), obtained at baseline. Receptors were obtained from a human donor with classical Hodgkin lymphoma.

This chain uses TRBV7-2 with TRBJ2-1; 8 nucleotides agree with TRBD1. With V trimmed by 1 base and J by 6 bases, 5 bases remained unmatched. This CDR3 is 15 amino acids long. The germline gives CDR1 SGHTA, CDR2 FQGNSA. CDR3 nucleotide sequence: TGTGCCAGCAGCTTAGTGGTGACAGGGGTCAATGAGCAGTTCTTC. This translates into CASSLVVTGVNEQFF.

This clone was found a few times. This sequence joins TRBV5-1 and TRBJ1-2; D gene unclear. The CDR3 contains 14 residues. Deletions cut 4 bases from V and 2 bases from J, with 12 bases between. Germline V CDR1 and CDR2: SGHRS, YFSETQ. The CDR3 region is CASSPAGVNYGYTF. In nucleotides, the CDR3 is TGCGCCAGCAGCCCCGCGGGAGTCAACTATGGCTACACCTTC.

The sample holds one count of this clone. The CDR3, as DNA: TGTGCCAGTAGAAACCCCGGGACAGGGCCAATGAACACTGAAGCTTTCTTT. This codes for CASRNPGTGPMNTEAFF. V gene TRBV19 combines with J gene TRBJ1-1; 9 bases map to TRBD1. The CDR3 spans 17 residues. Germline-derived CDR1 and CDR2 are LNHDA and SQIVND (reference sequence). The V segment lost 6 bases and the J segment 0 bases; nucleotides outside the gene matches: 11.

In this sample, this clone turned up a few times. CDR3 sequence (DNA): TGTGCCAGCAGCTTAGTCGGGACAGCGAACACTGAAGCTTTCTTT. Encoded protein: CASSLVGTANTEAFF. The chain links TRBV7-6 to TRBJ1-1; 7 bases are a match to TRBD1. The germline gives CDR1 SGHVS, CDR2 FNYEAQ. The CDR3 length is 15 residues. V lost 1 base to trimming and J lost 1 base; unmatched junction nucleotides: 3.

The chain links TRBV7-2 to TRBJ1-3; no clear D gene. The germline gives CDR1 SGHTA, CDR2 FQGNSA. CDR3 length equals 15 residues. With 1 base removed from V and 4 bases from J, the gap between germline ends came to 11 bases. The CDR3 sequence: CASSLGTGVGNTIYF. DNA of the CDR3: TGTGCCAGCAGCTTAGGAACTGGGGTCGGAAACACCATATATTTT. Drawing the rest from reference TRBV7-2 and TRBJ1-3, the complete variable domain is GAGVSQSPSNKVTEKGKDVELRCDPISGHTALYWYRQSLGQGLEFLIYFQGNSAPDKSGLPSDRFSAERTGGSVSTLTIQRTQQEDSAVYLCASSLGTGVGNTIYFGEGSWLTVV.

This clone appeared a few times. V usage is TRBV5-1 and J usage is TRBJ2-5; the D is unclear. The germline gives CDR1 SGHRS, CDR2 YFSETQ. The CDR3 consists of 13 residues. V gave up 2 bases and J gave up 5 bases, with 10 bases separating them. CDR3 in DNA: TGCGCCAGCAGCTTACAAGATGAGGAGACCCAGTACTTC. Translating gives CASSLQDEETQYF.